This T cell receptor (beta chain) originates from a study of blood T cell repertoires in COVID-19. In the study overall: Italy, Spain and the United States were the sources of the convalescent and acute COVID-19 samples.

The CDR3 sequence is 15 residues long. J lost 5 bases, V lost 9 bases, and 8 bases had no gene match. Measured with immunoSEQ multiplex PCR; TCRdb has only the in-frame clones, and not every one. The data contain over 120,000 clones, roughly 80% of them singletons. This receptor was obtained from a man aged 50 to 59 who had recovered from COVID-19. The chain employs TRBV23-1 and TRBJ1-6, with 9 bases lining up with TRBD1. TRBV23-1 is an open reading frame, and its role is uncertain. The source material was PBMCs or T cells enriched from blood (not recorded which). CDR3 nucleotide sequence: TGCGCCAGAAAGGCCCGGACAGGGGATAATTCACCCCTCCACTTT. This codes for CARKARTGDNSPLHF.